These 8 T cell receptor beta chains came from one sample sequenced in a study of identical twins. Using its own MiXCR run on the 5' RACE reads, TCRdb lists one record per CDR3 protein. The sample lists some 190,000 distinct CDR3 sequences; approximately 15% were seen once. The same data also went into a second study, on T cells expressing NK-cell markers.

The sequencing input was CD8+ T cells sorted from blood. These receptors were obtained from a woman aged 18-29 years in good health.

The chain joins TRBV20-1 to TRBJ2-7, with TRBD2 identical over 7 bases. The CDR3 runs to 13 residues. V was pared by 3 bases and J by 4 bases, with 6 bases of the junction left unmatched. Looked up from germline, CDR1 is DFQATT and CDR2 is SNEGSKA (reference sequence). CDR3 DNA: TGCAGTGCTAGTCTAGCGGATTATTACGAGCAGTACTTC. Translated: CSASLADYYEQYF.

V usage is TRBV20-1 and J usage is TRBJ1-1; maybe TRBD1 (6 bases). V gave up 0 bases and J gave up 0 bases, with 17 bases separating them. Germline lookup yields CDR1 DFQATT and CDR2 SNEGSKA (reference sequence). The CDR3 is made up of 17 amino acids. For the CDR3, the DNA is TGCAGTGCTAGAGATAAAGCTCAGGGGATACTGAACACTGAAGCTTTCTTT. Its translation is CSARDKAQGILNTEAFF.

The chain joins TRBV27 to TRBJ2-4; D is unresolved. CDR3 length: 19 amino acids. Germline values: CDR1 MNHEY, CDR2 SMNVEV (reference sequence). Trimming pared 0 bases from V and 4 bases from J, leaving 22 bases between. The CDR3 coding sequence is TGTGCCAGCAGTTTATCGGCAGGCCTTTATCCGATAACAAAAAACATTCAGTACTTC. This codes for CASSLSAGLYPITKNIQYF.

V is TRBV7-9 and J is TRBJ2-1; D call uncertain. V lost 4 bases to trimming and J lost 8 bases, with 18 bases between them. Germline CDR1 SEHNR, CDR2 FQNEAQ (reference sequence). This CDR3 has 15 amino acids. In DNA form, the CDR3 reads TGTGCCAGCAGCTATAGACTGGAAGGTATGGATGAGCAGTTCTTC. Residues: CASSYRLEGMDEQFF.

The chain recombines TRBV7-9 with TRBJ2-3, with a weak D call TRBD2 (5 bases). V was pared by 5 bases and J by 11 bases, with 14 bases between. This CDR3 has 12 residues. Germline V gives CDR1 SEHNR, CDR2 FQNEAQ (reference sequence). The CDR3 sequence: CASSRELEKQYF. CDR3 nucleotides: TGTGCCAGCAGCCGAGAACTAGAGAAGCAGTATTTT.

This chain connects TRBV25-1 to TRBJ2-5; D uncertain. The CDR3 covers 9 residues. Trimming left V 11 bases short and J 4 bases short, with 5 bases between. Germline V lookup: CDR1 MGHDK, CDR2 SYGVNS. The CDR3 nucleotides are TGTGCCTGTGGAGAGACCCAGTACTTC. Its translation is CACGETQYF.

V usage is TRBV20-1 and J usage is TRBJ2-7; 7 bases agree with TRBD1. With V trimmed by 7 bases and J by 7 bases, 16 bases remained unmatched. The CDR3 has 14 residues. Germline CDR1 and CDR2: DFQATT and SNEGSKA (reference sequence). DNA for the CDR3: TGCAGTGGTCACCGGGACAGCGATTTGGGAGAGCAGTACTTC. It specifies CSGHRDSDLGEQYF.

CDR3: CSVEGGGRLINEQFF. CDR3 nucleotides: TGCAGCGTTGAGGGCGGCGGGAGGCTAATCAATGAGCAGTTCTTC. The chain joins TRBV29-1 to TRBJ2-1, with 8 bases aligning to TRBD2. Germline V gives CDR1 SQVTM, CDR2 ANQGSEA. The CDR3 covers 15 residues. Germline trimming cut 3 bases from V and 6 bases from J; bases unmatched to any gene: 10.